The 13 T cell receptor beta chains below all came from one sample that was sequenced in a study of blood T cell repertoires in COVID-19. Method: immunoSEQ multiplex PCR; TCRdb's copy keeps in-frame clones and lacks some. The table records around 80,000 clones, 83% of them present only once. Sequencing was carried out using peripheral blood. The source is a woman older than 75 with acute or convalescent COVID-19.

V gene TRBV7-6 combines with J gene TRBJ2-1, with TRBD2 matching over 7 bases. CDR1 is SGHVS and CDR2 is FNYEAQ in the germline V gene. The CDR3 spans 15 residues. V was clipped by 0 bases and J by 4 bases; unmatched bases: 3. This CDR3 reads CASSLALAVYNEQFF. The CDR3 DNA sequence: TGTGCCAGCAGCTTAGCTCTAGCGGTGTACAATGAGCAGTTCTTC.

The V and J genes are TRBV3-1 (or the pseudogene TRBV3-2) and TRBJ2-2, with 7 nucleotides matching TRBD2. V was clipped by 8 bases and J by 6 bases; unmatched bases: 0. The CDR3 consists of 11 residues. Germline loops: CDR1 LGHDT, CDR2 YNNKEL (reference sequence). The chain's CDR3 is CASAGAGELFF. The CDR3 DNA sequence: TGTGCCAGCGCGGGAGCCGGGGAGCTGTTTTTT.

The V gene is TRBV24-1, the J gene TRBJ2-1; 11 bases match TRBD2. The CDR3 consists of 13 residues. Germline V gives CDR1 KGHDR, CDR2 SFDVKD. The CDR3 loop reads CASGTSGLGEQFF. DNA of the CDR3: TGTGCTTCGGGGACTAGCGGTTTGGGGGAGCAGTTCTTC.

This chain joins TRBV18 and TRBJ2-7; 9 nucleotides align to TRBD2. Germline V CDR1 and CDR2: KGHSH, LQKENI. J lost 5 bases, V lost 3 bases, and 14 bases had no gene match. CDR3 length: 17 residues. In DNA form, the CDR3 reads TGTGCCAGCTCACCCTATCAGGGGATTGGGACTAGCCACGAGCAGTACTTC. This gives the protein CASSPYQGIGTSHEQYF.

The chain recombines TRBV6-5 with TRBJ2-7, with TRBD1 matching over 7 bases. Germline V lookup: CDR1 MNHEY, CDR2 SVGAGI. The CDR3 sequence is 13 residues long. With 5 bases clipped from V and 1 base from J, the junction kept 2 bases outside the gene matches. CDR3 DNA: TGTGCCAGCAGTCGGGGACAGTCCTACGAGCAGTACTTC. Amino acid sequence: CASSRGQSYEQYF.

The chain employs TRBV30 and TRBJ1-1; the D is unclear. The V end was cut by 0 bases, the J end by 1 base, with 6 bases between. The CDR3 contains 13 residues. Per the germline V gene, CDR1 is GTSNPN and CDR2 is SVGIG (reference sequence). The CDR3, as DNA: TGTGCCTGGAGTGTAAACAGGAACACTGAAGCTTTCTTT. It yields the protein CAWSVNRNTEAFF.

The chain is built from TRBV12-5 and TRBJ1-1; maybe TRBD1 (6 bases). CDR1 is LGHNT, CDR2 FRNRAP, per germline. The V gene lost 5 bases and the J gene lost 3 bases, with 10 bases spanning the gap. This CDR3 is built from 13 residues. CDR3 residues: CASGPDSYTEAFF. For the CDR3, the DNA is TGTGCTAGTGGTCCGGACAGCTACACTGAAGCTTTCTTT.

V usage is TRBV3-1 (or the pseudogene TRBV3-2) and J usage is TRBJ2-6; D unresolved. V lost 4 bases and J 1 base, leaving 5 bases between the germline ends. The CDR3 length is 14 residues. The V gene's germline CDR1 is LGHDT and CDR2 YNNKEL (reference sequence). The DNA for the CDR3 is TGTGCCAGCAGCCTCGAGTCTGGGGCCAACGTCCTGACTTTC. This gives the protein CASSLESGANVLTF.

The chain carries TRBV29-1 and TRBJ1-2; 7 bases agree with TRBD1. Germline trimming cut 5 bases from V and 8 bases from J; bases unmatched to any gene: 11. Germline CDR1 and CDR2: SQVTM and ANQGSEA. The CDR3 runs to 13 residues. The DNA for the CDR3 is TGCAGCGTTCCGTTACAGGGGCCAGGCGGCTACACCTTC. The encoded protein is CSVPLQGPGGYTF. The whole variable domain, filled in from reference TRBV29-1 and TRBJ1-2, reads SAVISQKPSRDICQRGTSLTIQCQVDSQVTMMFWYRQQPGQSLTLIATANQGSEATYESGFVIDKFPISRPNLTFSTLTVSNMSPEDSSIYLCSVPLQGPGGYTFGSGTRLTVV.

This clone has only a few counts. The chain couples TRBV30 to TRBJ2-1; unclear D gene. Germline CDR1 and CDR2: GTSNPN and SVGIG (reference sequence). Trimming cost V 6 bases and J 10 bases, with 13 bases left between them. This CDR3 region has 11 residues. The CDR3 spells CACRRPGEQFF. DNA for the CDR3: TGTGCCTGCCGACGGCCCGGGGAGCAGTTCTTC.

CDR3 coding DNA: TGTGCCAGCAGCTCTAGCGGTGGCACAGATACGCAGTATTTT. This codes for CASSSSGGTDTQYF. The V call is TRBV27, the J call TRBJ2-3, with TRBD2 matching 7 bases. With 6 bases clipped from V and 1 base from J, the junction kept 4 bases outside the gene matches. CDR1 is MNHEY and CDR2 is SMNVEV in the germline V gene (reference sequence). The CDR3 is 14 amino acids.

The chain carries TRBV2 and TRBJ1-1; 8 nucleotides line up with TRBD1. CDR1 SNHLY and CDR2 FYNNEI come from the germline V gene. The CDR3 runs to 14 residues. The V segment lost 8 bases and the J segment 11 bases; nucleotides outside the gene matches: 16. The DNA of the CDR3 is TGTGCCAGCGCTGAACTACTGCAGGGGGCGCGGGCTTTCTTT. Amino acids: CASAELLQGARAFF.

This chain uses TRBV30 with TRBJ1-6; TRBD1 matches at 7 bases. The length of the CDR3 is 14 residues. Germline V gene sequence: CDR1 GTSNPN, CDR2 SVGIG (reference sequence). V trimming: 3 bases; J trimming: 10 bases; junction bases outside the gene matches: 9. The DNA for the CDR3 is TGTGCCTGGAGAGGGGCAGGGGGTAGCTCACCCCTCCACTTT. This sequence encodes CAWRGAGGSSPLHF.